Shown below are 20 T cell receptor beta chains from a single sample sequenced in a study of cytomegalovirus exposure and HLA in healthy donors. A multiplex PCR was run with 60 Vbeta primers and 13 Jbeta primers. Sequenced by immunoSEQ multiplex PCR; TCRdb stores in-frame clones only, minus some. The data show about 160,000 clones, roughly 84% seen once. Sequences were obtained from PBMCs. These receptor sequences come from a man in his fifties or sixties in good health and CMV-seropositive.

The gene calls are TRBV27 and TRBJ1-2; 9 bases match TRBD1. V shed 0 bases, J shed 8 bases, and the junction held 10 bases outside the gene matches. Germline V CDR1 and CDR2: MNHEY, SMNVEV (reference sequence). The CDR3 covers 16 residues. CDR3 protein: CASSLSITGGLGGYTF. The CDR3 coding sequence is TGTGCCAGCAGTTTATCGATAACAGGGGGCTTGGGGGGCTACACCTTC.

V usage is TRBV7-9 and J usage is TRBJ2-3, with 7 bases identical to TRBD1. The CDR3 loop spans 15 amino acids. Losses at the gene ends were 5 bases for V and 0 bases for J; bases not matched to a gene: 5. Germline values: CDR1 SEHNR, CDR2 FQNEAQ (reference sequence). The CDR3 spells CASSNDRASTDTQYF. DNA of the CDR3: TGTGCCAGCAGCAACGACAGGGCAAGCACAGATACGCAGTATTTT.

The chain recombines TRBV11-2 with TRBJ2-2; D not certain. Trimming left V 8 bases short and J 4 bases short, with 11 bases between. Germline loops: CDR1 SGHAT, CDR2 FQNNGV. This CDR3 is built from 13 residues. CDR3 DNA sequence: TGTGCCAGCTGTATGGCAGGCACCGGGGAGCTGTTTTTT. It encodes CASCMAGTGELFF.

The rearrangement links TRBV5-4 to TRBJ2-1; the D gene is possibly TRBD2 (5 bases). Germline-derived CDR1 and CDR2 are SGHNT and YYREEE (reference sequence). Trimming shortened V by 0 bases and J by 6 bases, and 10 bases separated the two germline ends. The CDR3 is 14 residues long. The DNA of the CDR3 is TGTGCCAGCAGCTTGGTCCGGGGTAGCAATGAGCAGTTCTTC. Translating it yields CASSLVRGSNEQFF.

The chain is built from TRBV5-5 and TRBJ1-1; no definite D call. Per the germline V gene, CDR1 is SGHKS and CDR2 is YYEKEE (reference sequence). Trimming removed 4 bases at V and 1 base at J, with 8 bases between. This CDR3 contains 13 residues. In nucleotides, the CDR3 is TGTGCCAGCAGCCTCTTGTGGAACACTGAAGCTTTCTTT. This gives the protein CASSLLWNTEAFF.

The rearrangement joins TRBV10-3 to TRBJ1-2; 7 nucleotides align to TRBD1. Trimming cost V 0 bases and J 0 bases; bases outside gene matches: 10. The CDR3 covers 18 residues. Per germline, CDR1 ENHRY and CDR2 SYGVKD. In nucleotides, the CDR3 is TGTGCCATCAGTGAGTCGGGCCCACACAGGGGTTCTAACTATGGCTACACCTTC. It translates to CAISESGPHRGSNYGYTF.

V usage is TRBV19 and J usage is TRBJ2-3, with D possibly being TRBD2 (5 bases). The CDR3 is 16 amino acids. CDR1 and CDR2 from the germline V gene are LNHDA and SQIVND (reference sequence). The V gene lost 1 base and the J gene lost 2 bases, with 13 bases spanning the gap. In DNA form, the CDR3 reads TGTGCCAGTAGTATAGGGCGAGAGCGGAACACAGATACGCAGTATTTT. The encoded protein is CASSIGRERNTDTQYF.

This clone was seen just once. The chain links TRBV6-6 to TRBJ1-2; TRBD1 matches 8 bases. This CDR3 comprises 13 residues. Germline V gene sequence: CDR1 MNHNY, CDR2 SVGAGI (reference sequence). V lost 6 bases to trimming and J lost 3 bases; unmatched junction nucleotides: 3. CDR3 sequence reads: CASRPTGDYGYTF. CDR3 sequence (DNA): TGTGCCAGCAGGCCGACAGGGGACTATGGCTACACCTTC.

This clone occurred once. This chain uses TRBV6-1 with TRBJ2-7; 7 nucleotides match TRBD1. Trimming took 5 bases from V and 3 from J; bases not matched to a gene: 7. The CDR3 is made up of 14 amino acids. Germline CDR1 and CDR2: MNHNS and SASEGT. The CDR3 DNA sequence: TGTGCCAGCAGTACTTGGACAGGCGACTACGAGCAGTACTTC. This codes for CASSTWTGDYEQYF.

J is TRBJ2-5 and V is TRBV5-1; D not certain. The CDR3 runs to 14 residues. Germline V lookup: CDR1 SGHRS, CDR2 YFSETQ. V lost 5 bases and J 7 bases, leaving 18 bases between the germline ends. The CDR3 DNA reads TGCGCCAGCAGACGGCAGGAACCACCAGGGACCCAGTACTTC. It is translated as CASRRQEPPGTQYF.

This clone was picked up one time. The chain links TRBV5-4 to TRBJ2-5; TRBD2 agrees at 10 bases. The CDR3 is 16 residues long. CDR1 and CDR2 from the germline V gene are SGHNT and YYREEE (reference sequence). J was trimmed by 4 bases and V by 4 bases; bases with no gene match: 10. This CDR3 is CASSRSGTSVGETQYF. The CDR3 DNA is TGTGCCAGCAGCCGCTCCGGGACTAGCGTGGGAGAGACCCAGTACTTC.

The CDR3 loop is CAGGEGVRETQYF. CDR3 DNA: TGCGCCGGAGGGGAGGGCGTTCGCGAGACCCAGTACTTC. The chain couples TRBV10-2 to TRBJ2-5; 7 bases line up with TRBD2. After removal of 11 bases from V and 5 bases from J, the junction contained 11 bases not matched to a gene. CDR3 length: 13 amino acids. Germline lookup yields CDR1 WSHSY and CDR2 SAAADI.

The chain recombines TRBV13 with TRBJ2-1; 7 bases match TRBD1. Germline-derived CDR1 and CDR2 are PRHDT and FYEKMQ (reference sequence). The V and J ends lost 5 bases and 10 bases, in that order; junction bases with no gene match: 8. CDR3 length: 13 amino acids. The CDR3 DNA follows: TGTGCCAGCAGCCCTCCCGGACAGGACGAGCAGTTCTTC. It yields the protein CASSPPGQDEQFF.

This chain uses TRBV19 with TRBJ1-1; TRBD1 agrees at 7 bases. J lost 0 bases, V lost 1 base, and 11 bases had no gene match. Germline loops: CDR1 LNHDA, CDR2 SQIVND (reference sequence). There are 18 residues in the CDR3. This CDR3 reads CASSIGPPGDSLNTEAFF. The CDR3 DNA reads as TGTGCCAGTAGTATAGGGCCCCCGGGGGACAGCTTGAACACTGAAGCTTTCTTT. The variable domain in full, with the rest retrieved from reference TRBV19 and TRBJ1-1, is DGGITQSPKYLFRKEGQNVTLSCEQNLNHDAMYWYRQDPGQGLRLIYYSQIVNDFQKGDIAEGYSVSREKKESFPLTVTSAQKNPTAFYLCASSIGPPGDSLNTEAFFGQGTRLTVV.

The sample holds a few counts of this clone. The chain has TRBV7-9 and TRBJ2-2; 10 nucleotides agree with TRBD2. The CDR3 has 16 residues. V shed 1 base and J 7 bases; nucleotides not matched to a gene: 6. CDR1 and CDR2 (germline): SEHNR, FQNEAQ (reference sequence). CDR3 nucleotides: TGTGCCAGCAGCTTAGAACCTAGCGGGAGTAACGGGGAGCTGTTTTTT. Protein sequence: CASSLEPSGSNGELFF.

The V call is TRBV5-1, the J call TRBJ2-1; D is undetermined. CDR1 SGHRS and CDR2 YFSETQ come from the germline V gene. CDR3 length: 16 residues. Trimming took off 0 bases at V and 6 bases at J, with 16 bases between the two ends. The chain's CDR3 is CASSLALGSFPNEQFF. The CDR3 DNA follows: TGCGCCAGCAGCTTGGCCCTCGGGTCTTTCCCCAATGAGCAGTTCTTC.

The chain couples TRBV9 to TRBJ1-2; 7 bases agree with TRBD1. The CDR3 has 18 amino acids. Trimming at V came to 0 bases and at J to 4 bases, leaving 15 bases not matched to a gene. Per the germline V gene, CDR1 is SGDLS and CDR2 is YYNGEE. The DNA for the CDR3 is TGTGCCAGCAGCGTAGATCAATCCGCACAGGGGACCACCTATGGCTACACCTTC. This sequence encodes CASSVDQSAQGTTYGYTF.

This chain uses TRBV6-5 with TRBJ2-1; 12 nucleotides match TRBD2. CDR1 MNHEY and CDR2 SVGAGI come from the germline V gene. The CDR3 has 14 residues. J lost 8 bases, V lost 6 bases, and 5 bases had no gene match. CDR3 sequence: CASRTLAGGYEQFF. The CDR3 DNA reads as TGTGCCAGCAGAACTCTAGCGGGAGGGTATGAGCAGTTCTTC.

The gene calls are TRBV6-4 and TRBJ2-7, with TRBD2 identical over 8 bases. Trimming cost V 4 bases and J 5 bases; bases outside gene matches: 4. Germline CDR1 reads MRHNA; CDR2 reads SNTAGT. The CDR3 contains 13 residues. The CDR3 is CASSVPTSDEQYF. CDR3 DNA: TGTGCCAGCAGTGTACCGACTAGCGACGAGCAGTACTTC.

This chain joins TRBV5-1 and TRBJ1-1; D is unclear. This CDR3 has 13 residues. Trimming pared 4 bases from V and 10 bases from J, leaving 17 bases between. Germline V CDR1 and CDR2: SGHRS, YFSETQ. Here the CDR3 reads CASSEIFAEGAFF. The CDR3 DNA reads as TGCGCCAGCAGCGAGATTTTCGCAGAGGGAGCTTTCTTT.